This TCR beta chain was identified in a study of blood T cell repertoires in COVID-19. Study information: Researchers got acute and convalescent COVID-19 samples from the United States, Italy and Spain. From T cells, B-cell-depleted T cells, or PBMCs came the material, which was cDNA or gDNA.

The germline gives CDR1 KGHSH, CDR2 LQKENI. The V and J ends lost 6 bases and 6 bases, in that order; junction bases with no gene match: 7. CDR3 length: 15 amino acids. The repertoire was sequenced with immunoSEQ multiplex PCR; TCRdb's copy has only in-frame clones and lacks some. The repertoire holds under 40,000 clones, around 90% seen once, with about 1.6% in the top ten. The sequence derives from a man aged 55-75 years with active COVID-19. The chain employs TRBV18 and TRBJ1-5, with 11 bases fitting TRBD1. The sequencing input was peripheral blood. CDR3 bases: TGTGCCAGCTCCCAACAGGACAGGGGGCTTCAGCCCCAGCATTTT. Its translation: CASSQQDRGLQPQHF.